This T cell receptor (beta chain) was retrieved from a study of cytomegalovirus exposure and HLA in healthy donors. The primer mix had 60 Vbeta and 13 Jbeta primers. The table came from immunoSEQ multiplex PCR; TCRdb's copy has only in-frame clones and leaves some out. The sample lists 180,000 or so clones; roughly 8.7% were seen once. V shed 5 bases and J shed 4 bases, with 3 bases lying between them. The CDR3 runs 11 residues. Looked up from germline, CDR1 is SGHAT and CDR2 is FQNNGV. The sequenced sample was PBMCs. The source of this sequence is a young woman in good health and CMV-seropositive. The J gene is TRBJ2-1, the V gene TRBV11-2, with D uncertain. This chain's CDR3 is CASSPYNEQFF. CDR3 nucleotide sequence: TGTGCCAGCAGCCCATACAATGAGCAGTTCTTC.